Reported below is one T cell receptor (beta chain). Its specificity is unknown. This sample was included in a study of vaccination and CD4 T cells after COVID-19. Cultured CD4+ T-cell DNA underwent Oncomine TCR Beta short-read sequencing. Cultures of CD4+ T cells served as the source for extracting genomic DNA. A single record per CDR3 protein comes from TCRdb applying MiXCR to the PCR reads. Here the sample spans 7,800 or so distinct CDR3 sequences, about 47% being singletons. Treatment in this sample: roughly nine-day PBMC culture with coronavirus spike peptide pools or control peptides (ViraFEST assay). General study points: Convalescent patients saw a median approximately 90% of their reactive clones show up only after vaccination. It was found that, in convalescent patients, 304 of 307 vaccine-specific clones were spike mono-reactive. The median number of SARS-CoV-2-reactive clonotypes increased from roughly 19 to 38, a change that did not reach significance.

The specimen sequenced was CD4+ T cells from blood, cultured in vitro. The receptor was isolated from a human donor who had recovered from COVID-19.

The CDR3 reads CASSDIGAGSYNEQFF. In DNA, the CDR3 is TGTGCCAGCAGTGACATCGGGGCAGGGTCCTACAATGAGCAGTTCTTC. This chain joins TRBV25-1 and TRBJ2-1; D could derive from TRBD1 or TRBD2 (5 bases each). Germline CDR1 and CDR2: MGHDK and SYGVNS. Trimming removed 3 bases from V and 1 base from J, with 13 bases in between. The CDR3 has 16 amino acids.